The clone carrying this T cell receptor beta chain appeared a single time. This entry comes from a study of blood T cell repertoires in COVID-19. This table comes from immunoSEQ multiplex PCR, and its TCRdb copy is limited to in-frame clones, with some not included. The sample shows some 89,000 clones, around 80% of them seen only once. CDR3 length equals 19 residues. The germline gives CDR1 WSHSY, CDR2 SAAADI. With 0 bases removed from V and 4 bases from J, the gap between germline ends came to 21 bases. The chain employs TRBV10-2 and TRBJ1-4, with D tentatively TRBD1 (5 bases). Sequencing was performed on peripheral blood. This receptor was identified in a woman older than 75 with acute or convalescent COVID-19. The CDR3 sequence is CASSESFCRVSLDNEKLFF. CDR3 coding DNA: TGCGCCAGCAGTGAGTCCTTTTGCAGGGTGAGTCTTGATAATGAAAAACTGTTTTTT.